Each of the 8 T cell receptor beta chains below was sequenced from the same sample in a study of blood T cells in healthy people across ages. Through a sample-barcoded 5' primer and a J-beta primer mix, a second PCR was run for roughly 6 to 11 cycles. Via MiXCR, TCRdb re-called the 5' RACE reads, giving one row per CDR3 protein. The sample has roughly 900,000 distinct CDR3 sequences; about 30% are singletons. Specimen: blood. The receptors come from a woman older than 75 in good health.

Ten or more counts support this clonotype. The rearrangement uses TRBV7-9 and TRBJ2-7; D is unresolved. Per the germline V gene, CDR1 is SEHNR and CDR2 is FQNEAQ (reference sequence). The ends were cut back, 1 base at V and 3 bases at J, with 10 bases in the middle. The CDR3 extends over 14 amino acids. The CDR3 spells CASSLGSSLYEQYF. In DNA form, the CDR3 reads TGTGCCAGCAGCTTAGGCAGCAGCCTCTACGAGCAGTACTTC.

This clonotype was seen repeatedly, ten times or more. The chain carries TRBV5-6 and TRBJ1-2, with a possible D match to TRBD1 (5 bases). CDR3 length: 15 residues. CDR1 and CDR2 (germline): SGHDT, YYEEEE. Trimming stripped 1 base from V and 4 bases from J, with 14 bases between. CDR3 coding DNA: TGTGCCAGCAGCTTGCCAAACTCTGACAGCTATGGCTACACCTTC. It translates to CASSLPNSDSYGYTF.

CDR3 DNA: TGCAGCGTTGCACCACAGCCCAATCAGCCCCAGCATTTT. Its translation is CSVAPQPNQPQHF. This chain uses TRBV29-1 with TRBJ1-5, with D unresolved. This CDR3 comprises 13 residues. Germline V gene sequence: CDR1 SQVTM, CDR2 ANQGSEA. The V and J ends lost 4 bases and 3 bases respectively, with 10 bases between them.

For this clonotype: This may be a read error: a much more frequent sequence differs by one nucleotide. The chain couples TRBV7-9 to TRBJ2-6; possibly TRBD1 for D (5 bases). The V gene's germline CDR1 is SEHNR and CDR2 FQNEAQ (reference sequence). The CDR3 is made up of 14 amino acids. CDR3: CASAPFSGADVLTF. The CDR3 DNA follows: TGTGCCAGCGCCCCTTTCTCTGGGGCCGACGTCCTGACTTTC. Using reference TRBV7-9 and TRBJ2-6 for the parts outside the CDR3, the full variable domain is DTGVSQNPRHKITKRGQNVTFRCDPISEHNRLYWYRQTLGQGPEFLTYFQNEAQLEKSRLLSDRFSAERPKGSFSTLEIQRTEQGDSAMYLCASAPFSGADVLTFGAGSRLTVL.

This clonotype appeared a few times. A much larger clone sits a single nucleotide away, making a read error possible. CDR3 sequence (DNA): TGCAGGGCCGCCCCTAGGGTCTATGGCTACACCTTC. Its translation: CRAAPRVYGYTF. This rearrangement joins TRBV20-1 to TRBJ1-2, with D unclear. Germline CDR1 reads DFQATT; CDR2 reads SNEGSKA (reference sequence). The CDR3 runs 12 residues.

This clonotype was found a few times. DNA for the CDR3: TGCGCCAGCAGCTGGGCGGGGGGGAGCTCTGGGGCCAACGTCCTGACTTTC. Residues: CASSWAGGSSGANVLTF. This chain joins TRBV5-1 and TRBJ2-6; TRBD2 matches at 9 bases. Germline V gene lookup returns CDR1 SGHRS and CDR2 YFSETQ. V shed 3 bases, J shed 0 bases, and the junction held 4 bases outside the gene matches. The CDR3 length is 17 residues.

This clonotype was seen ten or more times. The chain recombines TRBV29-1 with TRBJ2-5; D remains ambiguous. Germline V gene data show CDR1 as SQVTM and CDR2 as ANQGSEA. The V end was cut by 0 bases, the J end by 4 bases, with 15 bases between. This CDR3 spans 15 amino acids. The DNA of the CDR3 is TGCAGCGTTGAAGATCGCCGGGTTGGGCTAGAGACCCAGTACTTC. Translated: CSVEDRRVGLETQYF.

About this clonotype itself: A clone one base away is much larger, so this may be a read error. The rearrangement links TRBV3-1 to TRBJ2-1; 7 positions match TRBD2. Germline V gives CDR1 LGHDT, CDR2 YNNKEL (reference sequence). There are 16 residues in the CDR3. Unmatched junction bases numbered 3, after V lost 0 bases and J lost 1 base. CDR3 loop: CASSQELGGSYNEQFF. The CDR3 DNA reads TGTGCCAGCAGCCAAGAGCTCGGGGGGTCCTACAATGAGCAGTTCTTC.